This T cell receptor (beta chain) was recovered during a study of T cells in Graves' hyperthyroidism and ophthalmopathy. Researchers took RNA transcripts and amplified the TCR beta CDR3 regions from them. RT-PCR in the first round (using the HTBI primer set) targeted the TCR CDR3. TCRdb re-analysed the multiplex PCR reads in MiXCR, keeping a single row per CDR3 protein. Of about 760,000 distinct CDR3 sequences listed, roughly a third are singletons. The CDR3 is 15 residues long. V was pared by 5 bases and J by 8 bases, with 18 bases between. Germline V CDR1 and CDR2: SGHVS, FQNEAQ. No progression to ophthalmopathy during 18 months of follow-up defined stable disease. Aged 18 to 65, the patients had hyperthyroidism that was newly diagnosed and had lasted under 2 months. Clinical symptoms, serum thyroxine, TRAb, thyroid ultrasound and orbital computed tomography established diagnosis. Study results and caveats: By a 13 V-J model, ophthalmopathy was set apart from stable hyperthyroidism.

This clonotype was seen repeatedly, ten times or more. Its antigen remains unknown. The chain employs TRBV7-8 and TRBJ1-4, with D tentatively TRBD1 (5 bases). The sequencing sample was made of blood. The TCR was taken from a woman aged 35 to 49 with Graves' hyperthyroidism. The CDR3 sequence: CASSPWVGEEEKLFF. As DNA, the CDR3 is TGTGCCAGCAGCCCCTGGGTAGGGGAGGAAGAAAAACTGTTTTTT. The whole variable domain, filled in from reference TRBV7-8 and TRBJ1-4, reads GAGVSQSPRYKVAKRGQDVALRCDPISGHVSLFWYQQALGQGPEFLTYFQNEAQLDKSGLPSDRFFAERPEGSVSTLKIQRTQQEDSAVYLCASSPWVGEEEKLFFGSGTQLSVL.